This TCR beta chain stems from a study of identical twins. General observations from the study: Invariant populations such as MAIT and iNKT cells could partly muddle zero-insertion analyses. Within beta out-of-frame sequences, the excess sharing observed between twins was weaker.

In TCRdb, the 5' RACE reads were re-called with MiXCR into one record per CDR3 protein. The table lists about 720,000 distinct CDR3 sequences, 8.5% to 9.5% of them singletons, with 0.75% to 1% in the top ten. Every donor was a healthy Caucasian. V was clipped by 5 bases and J by 0 bases, with 13 bases between them. Germline V gene lookup returns CDR1 LGHNA and CDR2 YSLEER. The CDR3 consists of 15 residues. This clonotype was recorded a few times. Its antigen is unknown. These data also formed part of another study, on yellow fever vaccine responses in identical twins. From that second work: Twins' vaccine T cell response reportedly gave the appearance of partial convergence and partial personalization.

The clonotype originates from a woman under 30 in good health. Input material: PBMCs. The genes are TRBV4-3 and TRBJ1-1, with no clear D. CDR3 sequence: CASSYLTPLNTEAFF. CDR3 DNA sequence: TGCGCCAGCAGCTACCTGACACCTTTGAACACTGAAGCTTTCTTT.